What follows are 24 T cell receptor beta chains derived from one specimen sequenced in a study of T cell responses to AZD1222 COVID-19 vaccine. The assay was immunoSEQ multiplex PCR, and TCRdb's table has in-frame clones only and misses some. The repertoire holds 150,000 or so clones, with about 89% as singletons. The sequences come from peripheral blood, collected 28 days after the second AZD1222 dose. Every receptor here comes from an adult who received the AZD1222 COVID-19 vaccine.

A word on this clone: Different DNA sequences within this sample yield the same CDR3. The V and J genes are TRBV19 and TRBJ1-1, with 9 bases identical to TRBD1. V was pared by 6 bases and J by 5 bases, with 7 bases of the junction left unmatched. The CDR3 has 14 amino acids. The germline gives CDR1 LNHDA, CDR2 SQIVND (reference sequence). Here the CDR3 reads CASSPTGGRTEAFF. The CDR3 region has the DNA TGTGCCAGTAGCCCGACAGGGGGTCGGACTGAAGCTTTCTTT.

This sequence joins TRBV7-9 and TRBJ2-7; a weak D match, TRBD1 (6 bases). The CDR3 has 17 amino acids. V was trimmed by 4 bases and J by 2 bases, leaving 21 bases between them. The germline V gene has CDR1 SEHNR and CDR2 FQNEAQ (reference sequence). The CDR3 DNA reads TGTGCCAGCAGCTCTCCGGGACACTTTAGTCGGGCCTACGAGCAGTACTTC. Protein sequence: CASSSPGHFSRAYEQYF.

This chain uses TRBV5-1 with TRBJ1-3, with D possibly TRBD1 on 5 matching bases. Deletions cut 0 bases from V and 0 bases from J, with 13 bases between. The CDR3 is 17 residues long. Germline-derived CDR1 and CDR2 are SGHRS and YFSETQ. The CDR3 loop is CASSLEGGVSSGNTIYF. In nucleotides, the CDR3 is TGCGCCAGCAGCTTGGAGGGAGGGGTCTCCTCTGGAAACACCATATATTTT.

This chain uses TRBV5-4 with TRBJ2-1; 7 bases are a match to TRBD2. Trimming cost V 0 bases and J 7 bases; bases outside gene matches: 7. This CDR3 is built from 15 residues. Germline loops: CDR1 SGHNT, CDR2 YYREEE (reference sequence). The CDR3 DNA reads TGTGCCAGCAGCTTGGCGAGCGGGGTGAGGAATGAGCAGTTCTTC. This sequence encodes CASSLASGVRNEQFF.

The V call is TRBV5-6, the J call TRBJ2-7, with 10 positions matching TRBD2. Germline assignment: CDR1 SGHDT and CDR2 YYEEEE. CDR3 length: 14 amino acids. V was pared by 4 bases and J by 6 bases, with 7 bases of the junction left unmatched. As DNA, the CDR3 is TGTGCCAGCAGCCTCAGCGGGGGGGTGGTCGAGCAGTACTTC. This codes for CASSLSGGVVEQYF.

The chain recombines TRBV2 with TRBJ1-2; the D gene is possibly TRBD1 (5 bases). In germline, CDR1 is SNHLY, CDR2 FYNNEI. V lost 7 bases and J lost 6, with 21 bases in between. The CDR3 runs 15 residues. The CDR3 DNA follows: TGTGCCAGCAAGGCGATACGGGGGGTGCTGGATGGCTACACCTTC. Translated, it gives CASKAIRGVLDGYTF.

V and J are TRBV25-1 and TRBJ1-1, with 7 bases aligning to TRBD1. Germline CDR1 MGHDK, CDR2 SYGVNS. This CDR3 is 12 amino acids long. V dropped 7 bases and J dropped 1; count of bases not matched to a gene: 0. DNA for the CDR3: TGTGCCAGCAAGGGGGCGAACACTGAAGCTTTCTTT. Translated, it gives CASKGANTEAFF.

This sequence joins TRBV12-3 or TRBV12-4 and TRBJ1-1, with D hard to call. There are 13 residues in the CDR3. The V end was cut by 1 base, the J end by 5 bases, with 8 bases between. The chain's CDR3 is CASSLGGWTEAFF. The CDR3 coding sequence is TGTGCCAGCAGTTTAGGGGGTTGGACTGAAGCTTTCTTT.

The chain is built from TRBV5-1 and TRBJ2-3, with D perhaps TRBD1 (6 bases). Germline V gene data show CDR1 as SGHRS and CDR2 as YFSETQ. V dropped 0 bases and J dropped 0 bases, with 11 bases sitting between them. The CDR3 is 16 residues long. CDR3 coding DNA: TGCGCCAGCAGCTTGGGGACAGACTTTAGCACAGATACGCAGTATTTT. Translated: CASSLGTDFSTDTQYF.

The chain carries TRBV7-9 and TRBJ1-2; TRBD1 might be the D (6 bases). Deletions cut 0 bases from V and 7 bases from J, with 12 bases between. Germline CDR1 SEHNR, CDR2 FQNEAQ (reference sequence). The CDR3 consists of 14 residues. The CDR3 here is CASSLAEGVSGYTF. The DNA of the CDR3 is TGTGCCAGCAGCTTAGCGGAGGGGGTGAGTGGCTACACCTTC.

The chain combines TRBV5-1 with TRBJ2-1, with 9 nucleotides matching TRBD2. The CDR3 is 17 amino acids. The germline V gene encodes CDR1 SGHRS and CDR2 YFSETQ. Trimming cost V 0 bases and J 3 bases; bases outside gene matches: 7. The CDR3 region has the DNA TGCGCCAGCAGCTTGGCTGGGACTAGCTTATTCTACAATGAGCAGTTCTTC. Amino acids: CASSLAGTSLFYNEQFF.

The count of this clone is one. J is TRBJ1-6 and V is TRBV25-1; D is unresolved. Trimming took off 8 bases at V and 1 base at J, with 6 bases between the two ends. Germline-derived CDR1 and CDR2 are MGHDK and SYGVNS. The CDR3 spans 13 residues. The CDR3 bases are TGTGCCAGCTCGTGGTCCTATAATTCACCCCTCCACTTT. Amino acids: CASSWSYNSPLHF. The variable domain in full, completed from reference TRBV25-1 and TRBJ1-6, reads EADIYQTPRYLVIGTGKKITLECSQTMGHDKMYWYQQDPGMELHLIHYSYGVNSTEKGDLSSESTVSRIRTEHFPLTLESARPSHTSQYLCASSWSYNSPLHFGNGTRLTVT.

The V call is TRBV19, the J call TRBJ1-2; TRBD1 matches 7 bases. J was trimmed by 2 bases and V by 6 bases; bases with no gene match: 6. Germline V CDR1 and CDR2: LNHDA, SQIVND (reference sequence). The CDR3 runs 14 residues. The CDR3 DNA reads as TGTGCCAGTAGCACGGGACAGCCAAACTATGGCTACACCTTC. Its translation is CASSTGQPNYGYTF.

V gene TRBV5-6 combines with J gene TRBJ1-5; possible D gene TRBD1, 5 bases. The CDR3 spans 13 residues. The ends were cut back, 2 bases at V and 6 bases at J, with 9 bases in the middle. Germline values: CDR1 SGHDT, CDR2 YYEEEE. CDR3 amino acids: CASSFGGGQPQHF. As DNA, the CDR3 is TGTGCCAGCAGCTTCGGCGGGGGTCAGCCCCAGCATTTT.

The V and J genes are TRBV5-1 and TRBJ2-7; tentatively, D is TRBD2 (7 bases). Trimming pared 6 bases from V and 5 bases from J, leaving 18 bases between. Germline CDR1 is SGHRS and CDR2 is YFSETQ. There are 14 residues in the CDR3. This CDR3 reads CASKPTGGLDEQYF. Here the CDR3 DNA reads TGCGCCAGCAAACCAACGGGGGGCCTGGACGAGCAGTACTTC. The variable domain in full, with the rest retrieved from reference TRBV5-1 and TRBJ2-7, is KAGVTQTPRYLIKTRGQQVTLSCSPISGHRSVSWYQQTPGQGLQFLFEYFSETQRNKGNFPGRFSGRQFSNSRSEMNVSTLELGDSALYLCASKPTGGLDEQYFGPGTRLTVT.

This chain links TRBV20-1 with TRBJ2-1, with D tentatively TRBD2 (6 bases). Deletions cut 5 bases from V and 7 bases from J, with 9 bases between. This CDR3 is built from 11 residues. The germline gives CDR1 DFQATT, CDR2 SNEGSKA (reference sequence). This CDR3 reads CSAHRGNEQFF. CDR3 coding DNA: TGCAGTGCTCACCGGGGGAATGAGCAGTTCTTC.

DNA of the CDR3: TGTGCCAGTAGTCCAGATAGCGGGGGGGCCTTTGGGGAGACCCAGTACTTC. It yields the protein CASSPDSGGAFGETQYF. V is TRBV19 and J is TRBJ2-5; 11 bases fit TRBD2. The CDR3 runs 17 residues. Germline CDR1 is LNHDA and CDR2 is SQIVND (reference sequence). V gave up 5 bases and J gave up 5 bases; unmatched junction bases: 13.

The chain's CDR3 is CASRESNQPQHF. In DNA, the CDR3 is TGTGCCAGCAGGGAGAGCAATCAGCCCCAGCATTTT. The V gene is TRBV27, the J gene TRBJ1-5; no definite D call. Trimming stripped 6 bases from V and 1 base from J, with 4 bases between. Germline CDR1 and CDR2: MNHEY and SMNVEV (reference sequence). This CDR3 is built from 12 residues.

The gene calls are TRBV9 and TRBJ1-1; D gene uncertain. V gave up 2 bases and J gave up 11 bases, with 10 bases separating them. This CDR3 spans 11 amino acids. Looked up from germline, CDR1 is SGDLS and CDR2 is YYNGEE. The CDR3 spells CASSVMSAAFF. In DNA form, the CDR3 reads TGTGCCAGCAGCGTTATGTCAGCTGCTTTCTTT.

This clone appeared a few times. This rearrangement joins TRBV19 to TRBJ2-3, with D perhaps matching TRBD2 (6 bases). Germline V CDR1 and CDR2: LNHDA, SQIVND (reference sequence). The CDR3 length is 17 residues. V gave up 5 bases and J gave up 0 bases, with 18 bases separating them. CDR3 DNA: TGTGCCAGTAGTCCCCCTCAGGTTAGCGGAAGCACAGATACGCAGTATTTT. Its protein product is CASSPPQVSGSTDTQYF.

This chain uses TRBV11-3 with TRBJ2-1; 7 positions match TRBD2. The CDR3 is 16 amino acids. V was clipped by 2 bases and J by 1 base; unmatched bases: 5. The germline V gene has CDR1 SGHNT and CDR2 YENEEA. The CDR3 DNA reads TGTGCCAGCAGCTTACTAGCGGACGTTTCCTACAATGAGCAGTTCTTC. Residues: CASSLLADVSYNEQFF.

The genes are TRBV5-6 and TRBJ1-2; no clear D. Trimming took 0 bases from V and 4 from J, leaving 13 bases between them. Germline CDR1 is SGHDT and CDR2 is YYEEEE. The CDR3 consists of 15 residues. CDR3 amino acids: CASSLEPRVGYGYTF. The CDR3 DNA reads TGTGCCAGCAGCTTGGAACCACGGGTTGGCTATGGCTACACCTTC.

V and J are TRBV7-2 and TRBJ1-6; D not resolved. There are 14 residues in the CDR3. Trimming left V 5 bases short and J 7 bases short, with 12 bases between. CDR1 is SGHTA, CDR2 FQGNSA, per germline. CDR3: CASSLPPPNSPLHF. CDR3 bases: TGTGCCAGCAGCCTTCCTCCCCCAAATTCACCCCTCCACTTT.

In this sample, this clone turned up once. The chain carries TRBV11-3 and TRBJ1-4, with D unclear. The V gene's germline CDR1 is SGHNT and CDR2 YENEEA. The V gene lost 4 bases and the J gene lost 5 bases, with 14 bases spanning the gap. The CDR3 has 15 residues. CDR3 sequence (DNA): TGTGCCAGCAGCTCTAGAGGCCAGCCCAATGAAAAACTGTTTTTT. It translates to CASSSRGQPNEKLFF.